These 24 T cell receptor beta chains originate from one sample sequenced in a study of blood T cell repertoires in COVID-19. The assay was immunoSEQ multiplex PCR, and TCRdb's table has in-frame clones only and misses some. This repertoire shows around 250,000 clones, around 89% found once; its top ten account for 3.5% to 5%. The sequencing input was PBMCs or T cells enriched from blood (not recorded which). The receptors originated from a woman under 40 who had recovered from COVID-19.

The V call is TRBV4-3, the J call TRBJ2-5; tentatively, D is TRBD2 (5 bases). From germline, CDR1 is LGHNA and CDR2 YSLEER. V was shortened by 0 bases and J by 11 bases, with 10 bases between the two germline ends. The CDR3 spans 12 residues. CDR3 coding DNA: TGCGCCAGCAGCCAAGATGGAGGTAGACAGTACTTC. Translated, it gives CASSQDGGRQYF.

The chain couples TRBV5-1 to TRBJ2-1; tentative D call: TRBD1 (6 bases). Germline CDR1 reads SGHRS; CDR2 reads YFSETQ. V was clipped by 4 bases and J by 4 bases, with 21 bases between them. The CDR3 runs 17 residues. The DNA of the CDR3 is TGCGCCAGCAGCCCCGGACAGCCTGGGAATTATTACAATGAGCAGTTCTTC. It translates to CASSPGQPGNYYNEQFF.

This chain links TRBV9 with TRBJ1-4, with D maybe TRBD1 (6 bases). There are 15 residues in the CDR3. The germline V gene encodes CDR1 SGDLS and CDR2 YYNGEE. Trimming took 0 bases from V and 3 from J, leaving 9 bases between them. The CDR3 nucleotides read TGTGCCAGCAGCGTAGGTTCAGGGGCTAATGAAAAACTGTTTTTT. As protein: CASSVGSGANEKLFF. The full variable domain, in which reference TRBV9 and TRBJ1-4 provide the parts outside the CDR3, is DSGVTQTPKHLITATGQRVTLRCSPRSGDLSVYWYQQSLDQGLQFLIQYYNGEERAKGNILERFSAQQFPDLHSELNLSSLELGDSALYFCASSVGSGANEKLFFGSGTQLSVL.

The chain couples TRBV12-3 or TRBV12-4 to TRBJ1-1, with D possibly TRBD1 on 5 matching bases. The CDR3 loop spans 13 amino acids. V lost 3 bases and J 3 bases, leaving 8 bases between the germline ends. Written as DNA, the CDR3 is TGTGCCAGCAGTTTCGGGGGGGACACTGAAGCTTTCTTT. Residues: CASSFGGDTEAFF.

The V and J genes are TRBV30 and TRBJ1-1, with D uncertain. V dropped 0 bases and J dropped 1 base, with 6 bases sitting between them. This CDR3 contains 13 residues. Per germline, CDR1 GTSNPN and CDR2 SVGIG (reference sequence). This chain's CDR3 is CAWSVLENTEAFF. The CDR3 region has the DNA TGTGCCTGGAGTGTACTCGAGAACACTGAAGCTTTCTTT.

The rearrangement joins TRBV7-2 to TRBJ2-3; D unclear. Germline assignment: CDR1 SGHTA and CDR2 FQGNSA. The V gene lost 2 bases and the J gene lost 3 bases, with 12 bases spanning the gap. The CDR3 totals 15 residues. This CDR3 reads CASSLQNGLTDTQYF. The CDR3 nucleotides are TGTGCCAGCAGCTTACAGAATGGCCTGACAGATACGCAGTATTTT.

V usage is TRBV9 and J usage is TRBJ1-1; D is perhaps TRBD1 (5 bases). The CDR3 length is 14 residues. Germline V gene sequence: CDR1 SGDLS, CDR2 YYNGEE. V was cut by 4 bases and J by 1 base, with 11 bases left in between. In DNA form, the CDR3 reads TGTGCCAGCAGCACCACACAGGCGAACACTGAAGCTTTCTTT. Translating gives CASSTTQANTEAFF. Full variable domain (remainder filled in from reference TRBV9 and TRBJ1-1): DSGVTQTPKHLITATGQRVTLRCSPRSGDLSVYWYQQSLDQGLQFLIQYYNGEERAKGNILERFSAQQFPDLHSELNLSSLELGDSALYFCASSTTQANTEAFFGQGTRLTVV.

The V gene is TRBV13, the J gene TRBJ1-1; 7 bases align to TRBD1. Trimming removed 5 bases from V and 0 bases from J; junction bases left unmatched: 6. Germline V gene lookup returns CDR1 PRHDT and CDR2 FYEKMQ (reference sequence). CDR3 length: 15 amino acids. CDR3 sequence: CASSGGGQLNTEAFF. The CDR3, as DNA: TGTGCCAGCAGCGGAGGGGGACAGCTGAACACTGAAGCTTTCTTT.

This clone has just a few counts. The chain links TRBV5-5 to TRBJ2-1, with TRBD2 matching over 12 bases. Germline V gives CDR1 SGHKS, CDR2 YYEKEE (reference sequence). This CDR3 has 17 amino acids. Trimming cost V 2 bases and J 8 bases; bases outside gene matches: 11. The CDR3 here is CASSLGTSGPRGDEQFF. As DNA, the CDR3 is TGTGCCAGCAGCTTAGGGACTAGCGGGCCCCGGGGCGATGAGCAGTTCTTC.

V usage is TRBV27 and J usage is TRBJ1-1, with TRBD1 identical over 7 bases. V was clipped by 3 bases and J by 4 bases; unmatched bases: 11. Germline CDR1 is MNHEY and CDR2 is SMNVEV (reference sequence). This CDR3 comprises 16 residues. CDR3 nucleotide sequence: TGTGCCAGCAGTTTGTTAGGGGGCGGTGATCGCACTGAAGCTTTCTTT. Amino acids: CASSLLGGGDRTEAFF.

The chain links TRBV14 to TRBJ1-2; D is unclear. V shed 5 bases and J shed 8 bases, with 27 bases lying between them. The CDR3 is 17 residues long. The V gene's germline CDR1 is SGHDN and CDR2 FVKESK. CDR3 nucleotide sequence: TGTGCCAGCAGCAAATGGGAGGAAAAGAGGAGGAGTGGGGGCTACACCTTC. It translates to CASSKWEEKRRSGGYTF.

V usage is TRBV6-5 and J usage is TRBJ2-1, with D perhaps matching TRBD1 (6 bases). V was shortened by 6 bases and J by 7 bases, with 13 bases between the two germline ends. The V gene's germline CDR1 is MNHEY and CDR2 SVGAGI. The CDR3 has 13 residues. CDR3 coding DNA: TGTGCCAGCAGAAGGACAGAATCTAATGAGCAGTTCTTC. Translation: CASRRTESNEQFF.

A single count supports this clone. V usage is TRBV4-1 and J usage is TRBJ2-3; 8 bases match TRBD2. The CDR3 spans 15 residues. Germline CDR1 reads MGHRA; CDR2 reads YSYEKL. J lost 4 bases, V lost 4 bases, and 7 bases had no gene match. Here the CDR3 DNA reads TGCGCCAGCAGCCCTAGCGGGCTAGCGGCAGATACGCAGTATTTT. It translates to CASSPSGLAADTQYF.

V usage is TRBV5-8 and J usage is TRBJ1-2, with 7 nucleotides matching TRBD1. CDR1 SGHTS and CDR2 YDEGEE come from the germline V gene. V gave up 4 bases and J gave up 7 bases; unmatched junction bases: 4. The CDR3 length is 12 residues. The chain's CDR3 is CASSLGQPGYTF. The CDR3 DNA is TGTGCCAGCAGCCTGGGACAGCCTGGCTACACCTTC. Drawing the rest from reference TRBV5-8 and TRBJ1-2, the complete variable domain is EAGVTQSPTHLIKTRGQQATLRCSPISGHTSVYWYQQALGLGLQFLLWYDEGEERNRGNFPPRFSGRQFPNYSSELNVNALELEDSALYLCASSLGQPGYTFGSGTRLTVV.

The chain carries TRBV6-2 or TRBV6-3 and TRBJ1-1; 10 nucleotides match TRBD1. This CDR3 has 17 residues. Losses at the gene ends were 2 bases for V and 0 bases for J; bases not matched to a gene: 6. Germline V gives CDR1 MNHEY, CDR2 SVGEGT. Here the CDR3 DNA reads TGTGCCAGCAGTTACCAATCGACAGGGGGCATGAACACTGAAGCTTTCTTT. The encoded protein is CASSYQSTGGMNTEAFF.

The chain has TRBV12-5 and TRBJ2-5, with 7 bases identical to TRBD1. V lost 5 bases and J lost 5; bases outside the gene matches: 5. Germline V gene lookup returns CDR1 LGHNT and CDR2 FRNRAP. CDR3 size: 13 residues. The CDR3 DNA sequence: TGTGCTAGTGGTCCACCGACAGGGGAGACCCAGTACTTC. It specifies CASGPPTGETQYF. Together with reference TRBV12-5 and TRBJ2-5, the CDR3 gives the full variable domain: DARVTQTPRHKVTEMGQEVTMRCQPILGHNTVFWYRQTMMQGLELLAYFRNRAPLDDSGMPKDRFSAEMPDATLATLKIQPSEPRDSAVYFCASGPPTGETQYFGPGTRLLVL.

Written as DNA, the CDR3 is TGCAGCGCCGTTCGACAGGGACTAGAAGATACGCAGTATTTT. It specifies CSAVRQGLEDTQYF. The chain links TRBV29-1 to TRBJ2-3; the D gene is possibly TRBD2 (8 bases). The CDR3 is 14 residues long. Trimming pared 7 bases from V and 5 bases from J, leaving 19 bases between. Germline loops: CDR1 SQVTM, CDR2 ANQGSEA.

This sequence joins TRBV9 and TRBJ2-7, with a tentative D call TRBD2 (6 bases). Germline CDR1 is SGDLS and CDR2 is YYNGEE. CDR3 length equals 17 residues. The germline V and J ends were trimmed by 3 bases and 0 bases, with 19 bases remaining between them. This CDR3 is CASSASLRDGNSYEQYF. DNA of the CDR3: TGTGCCAGCAGCGCCAGCCTGCGGGACGGAAACTCCTACGAGCAGTACTTC. The full variable domain, with the rest looked up from reference TRBV9 and TRBJ2-7, is DSGVTQTPKHLITATGQRVTLRCSPRSGDLSVYWYQQSLDQGLQFLIQYYNGEERAKGNILERFSAQQFPDLHSELNLSSLELGDSALYFCASSASLRDGNSYEQYFGPGTRLTVT.

The rearrangement uses TRBV4-3 and TRBJ1-2, with TRBD1 matching over 7 bases. The CDR3 is 14 residues long. CDR1 LGHNA and CDR2 YSLEER come from the germline V gene. The V and J ends lost 0 bases and 4 bases, in that order; junction bases with no gene match: 2. The CDR3 coding sequence is TGCGCCAGCAGCCAAGATAGGGACAGCTATGGCTACACCTTC. Amino acids: CASSQDRDSYGYTF.

This chain connects TRBV6-1 to TRBJ1-5; D is uncertain. This CDR3 contains 14 residues. Deletions cut 3 bases from V and 4 bases from J, with 10 bases between. CDR1 and CDR2 from the germline V gene are MNHNS and SASEGT. CDR3 bases: TGTGCCAGCAGTGATTCAGGAAAGAATCAGCCCCAGCATTTT. Translating it yields CASSDSGKNQPQHF.

The rearrangement links TRBV5-1 to TRBJ2-3; D might be TRBD1 (6 bases). The CDR3 is made up of 16 amino acids. Germline loops: CDR1 SGHRS, CDR2 YFSETQ. Trimming cost V 1 base and J 2 bases, with 14 bases left between them. The CDR3 loop is CASSLWQGPYTDTQYF. CDR3 nucleotide sequence: TGCGCCAGCAGCTTGTGGCAGGGGCCCTACACAGATACGCAGTATTTT.

J is TRBJ2-3 and V is TRBV19; tentative D call: TRBD2 (6 bases). Trimming took off 5 bases at V and 3 bases at J, with 15 bases between the two ends. The CDR3 runs 15 residues. Germline V CDR1 and CDR2: LNHDA, SQIVND (reference sequence). The CDR3 region is CASSFLGGTTDTQYF. CDR3 in DNA: TGTGCCAGTAGTTTTTTGGGAGGAACTACAGATACGCAGTATTTT.

V and J are TRBV28 and TRBJ2-7; D remains ambiguous. This CDR3 has 13 amino acids. Trimming stripped 5 bases from V and 6 bases from J, with 14 bases between. In germline, CDR1 is MDHEN, CDR2 SYDVKM. CDR3 in amino acids: CASSGPINFEQYF. CDR3 in DNA: TGTGCCAGCAGTGGGCCGATTAACTTCGAGCAGTACTTC.

This chain joins TRBV5-1 and TRBJ1-1, with TRBD1 as a possible D gene (6 bases). CDR3 length: 13 residues. Germline V gives CDR1 SGHRS, CDR2 YFSETQ. The ends were cut back, 0 bases at V and 6 bases at J, with 9 bases in the middle. The CDR3, as DNA: TGCGCCAGCAGCTTGGACAGGGTAGCTGAAGCTTTCTTT. Translating gives CASSLDRVAEAFF.